The rows below give T cell receptor beta chains drawn from one sample of a study of cytomegalovirus exposure and HLA in healthy donors. The protocol was immunoSEQ multiplex PCR, while the TCRdb copy is restricted to in-frame clones and leaves out a portion. This table has over 150,000 clones, under 90% appearing once. The sequenced material came from PBMCs. The receptors stem from a woman between 18 and 29 years old in good health and CMV-seropositive. CDR3s include the opening cysteine and the closing phenylalanine or tryptophan.

J: TRBJ2-1; V: TRBV4-1; CDR3: CASSQRGWREGPGEQFF
J: TRBJ1-2; V: TRBV10-3; CDR3: CAISLDRTSNYGYTF
J: TRBJ2-2; V: TRBV7-6; CDR3: CASSLWSSGNTGELFF
J: TRBJ2-2; V: TRBV9; CDR3: CASSPSAGRGWELFF
J: TRBJ2-7; V: TRBV30; CDR3: CAWRTEGYEQYF
J: TRBJ1-5; V: TRBV30; CDR3: CAWSVGGPSNQPQHF
J: TRBJ2-3; V: TRBV10-2; CDR3: CATTTQGRWVTDTQYF
J: TRBJ2-3; V: TRBV5-1; CDR3: CASSLTGTSGDTQYF
J: TRBJ1-2; V: TRBV6-6; CDR3: CASSYSEGASYGYTF
J: TRBJ2-1; V: TRBV28; CDR3: CASSRRGLEQFF
J: TRBJ1-4; V: TRBV19; CDR3: CASTTQGQGNGKLFF
J: TRBJ2-1; V: TRBV2; CDR3: CASTKSPKGDEQFF
J: TRBJ2-1; V: TRBV7-3; CDR3: CASSSDRVANEQFF
J: TRBJ1-2; V: TRBV7-8; CDR3: CASSQQGGGYTF